This T cell receptor (beta chain) was sequenced for a study of regulatory T cells in long-lasting Graves disease (dated by TCRdb to the early 2020s). A note on the overall study: In the newly diagnosed Graves' disease group, patients had been taking antithyroid drugs for less than 3 months. This study used TCR sequencing and RNA sequencing of peripheral blood to compare persistent Graves' disease patients against newly diagnosed Graves' disease patients. The study was registered as a clinical trial and conducted in China. TCR sequencing covered some 13 persistent and roughly 20 newly diagnosed Graves' disease patients, around 33 samples in total. On the study overall, not on this receptor specifically: Persistent Graves' disease patients showed lower TCR Shannon entropy and fewer highly expanded clones than newly diagnosed patients, suggesting clonal expansion. The authors acknowledged the small sample size as a limitation that may reduce accuracy. Only the TCR beta chain was sequenced and analyzed. Patients with persistent disease shared more public clonotypes (fewer than 3,000) than newly diagnosed patients did (more than 900). Persistent disease showed preferential use of TRBV28, TRBJ1-2 and TRBJ2-5, whereas newly diagnosed disease favored TRBV20-1 and TRBJ2-1. The study examined only peripheral blood because the primary lesion, thyroid tissue, could not be accessed.

The CDR3 measures 16 amino acids from cysteine to phenylalanine. Only the CDR3 portion is preserved as DNA: 48 bases, with reading frame beginning at the first base. From a lookup of the germline V gene, CDR1 and CDR2 are MNHEY and SVGEGT. V is reduced by 4 bases and J by 5 bases, leaving a spacing of 15 bases between them. In this sample, this clonotype turned up many times. No cognate antigen has been identified for it. The sample holds no much larger clone one base away, and base qualities are not on file. This specimen's time point label, per the study, means: newly diagnosed GD, antithyroid drugs for less than 3 months. For both TCR sequencing and RNA sequencing, RNA was extracted from PBMCs in TRIzol. The diagnosis of Graves' disease followed American Thyroid Association guidelines. The patients came from an endocrinology department in Xi'an, China. Each patient gave 9 to 10 milliliters of peripheral blood, collected in an EDTA anticoagulant tube. Ficoll Paque Plus density gradient separation was used to isolate PBMCs, and no further T cell sorting was done. An Agilent 2100 Bioanalyzer and agarose gel were used to check RNA quality, and a NanoDrop 2000 was used to measure RNA concentration.

Library method: multiplex PCR. TCRdb records Illumina HiSeq 4000 as the sequencer. CDR3 regions were amplified by Arm-PCR with iRepertoire HTBI primers to construct TCR beta libraries. Gel purification was performed on PCR products prior to sequencing. The original pipeline was this. A total of 62 TRBV and some 15 TRBJ segments were identified across samples and were used for gene usage analysis of CDR3 amino acid clonotypes. COPE and FqMerger were used to merge filtered high-quality paired reads into contigs. BLAST was used to align contigs to the IMGT TRBV, TRBD and TRBJ reference genes, and CDR3 was defined following IMGT. Any clonotype with a frequency above 0.1% was classified as a highly expanded clone. Shannon entropy was used to measure repertoire diversity, and the Gini coefficient was used to measure V-J evenness. A clonotype found in more than one individual was treated as public. TCRdb reprocessed the public reads (quality trimming at Q25 with fastp, clone calling with MiXCR) and kept in-frame beta chains. When rows share a CDR3 protein, they turn into one entry using the most common DNA and genes. The V and J calls were not made by the authors but by TCRdb's processing. The sample data list approximately 350,000 distinct CDR3 sequences, and around 15% of these were observed just once. Of the sample, around 20% falls within the top ten clones.

These sequences were also reported in another study, on T cells in Graves' hyperthyroidism and ophthalmopathy. As the second publication notes: Stable Graves' hyperthyroidism was defined as the absence of progression to ophthalmopathy over 18 months of follow-up. Hyperthyroidism patients were aged 18 to 65 years and newly diagnosed, with disease duration of less than 2 months. Exclusion was applied to patients with uncontrolled infections, other autoimmune diseases, pregnancy or lactation. Clinical symptoms, serum thyroxine and TRAb, thyroid ultrasound, and orbital computed tomography formed the basis for the diagnoses. The TCR CDR3 was subjected to a first round of RT-PCR using the HTBI primer set and the Qiagen OneStep RT-PCR kit. Most expanded thyroid clonotypes (frequency above 0.001) were also detected in blood, a finding suggesting that blood repertoires may reflect thyroid immune responses. Ophthalmopathy was separated from stable hyperthyroidism by a 13 V-J signature model, with approximately 86% sensitivity and about 81% specificity obtained in cross-validation and 80%/75% obtained in testing. In validation, the model predicted progression to ophthalmopathy a median of about 6 months before onset, with about 67% sensitivity and about 72% specificity. TCR V-J signatures able to tell the groups apart were searched for in a discovery cohort of 90 to 100 patients, of whom under 45 had Graves' ophthalmopathy and 57 had stable Graves' hyperthyroidism. Prospective prediction of ophthalmopathy was tested in an independent validation cohort of fewer than 20 hyperthyroidism patients and 17 patients who later progressed to ophthalmopathy. For training and testing, the 100 or so patients in the discovery cohort were randomly divided in a 7:3 ratio. The study also compared thyroid tissue and blood T-cell repertoires from five or six Graves' hyperthyroidism patients. After blood sampling, hyperthyroidism patients were treated with methimazole at a starting dose of 30 mg daily, and ophthalmopathy patients were treated with high-dose intravenous methylprednisolone. Libraries were constructed in a second round of multiplex PCR, after which size selection and purification were performed. The libraries were sequenced on an Illumina HiSeq2000 using paired-end 100 bp reads. SOAPnuke was used to process the raw data, throwing out any read that contained adapters or uncalled bases, had a mean Phred below 15, or lacked an exact constant-primer or identifier match. COPE v1.2.5 was used to merge the high-quality paired reads, and each unique nucleotide sequence was defined as a clonotype. MiTCR v1.1 was used to align clonotypes to the IMGT TRBV, TRBD and TRBJ reference segments. The analysis was restricted to V-J combinations with a frequency above 0.0001, which together covered roughly 99% of the repertoires. The TCS score was defined as the ratio of F50 (clonal expansion) to E x V (chaos), calculated using BLOSUM62-based TCRdist between CDR3 peptides within each V-J. Welch's t-statistics and random forest reduced around 550 V-J features to 10 to 15, which were used in a naive Bayes classifier (R e1071). Sample size was not statistically predetermined, and investigators were not blinded to group allocation. The paper describes TCR Vbeta CDR3 sequencing of about 140 peripheral blood samples, made up of 43 ophthalmopathy patients, around 78 hyperthyroidism patients and roughly 17 progressor patients.

This chain joins TRBV6-2 or TRBV6-3 to TRBJ1-6, with the D segment identity uncertain. This receptor was obtained from a woman aged 18-30 years with Graves disease. Donor details come from another sample of the same person, matched by shared clones. This specimen consisted of peripheral blood mononuclear cells (PBMCs), obtained at new diagnosis, from a patient treated with antithyroid drugs. The DNA reads as follows: TGTGCCAGCAGTTCCCGGAGACCCCGCGATAATTCACCCCTCCACTTT. Translated, it reads CASSSRRPRDNSPLHF.